Below are 23 T cell receptor beta chains sequenced from a single sample in a study of T-cell reconstitution after alpha-beta-depleted transplantation in children. Researchers prepared the TCRbeta library using unique molecular identifiers, the study reports. Each CDR3 protein gets one entry after TCRdb re-called the PCR reads with MiXCR. The sample shows roughly 790,000 distinct CDR3 sequences, 15% to 20% of them seen only once. The source was PBMCs, mostly from graft donor cells, collected 360 days after TCRalphabeta/CD19-depleted stem cell transplant. These receptors were obtained from a male patient aged 10-17 years who had a stem cell transplant for acute lymphoblastic leukemia, so the T cells may come from the graft donor.

This clonotype was seen more than once but under ten times. The chain uses TRBV7-9 and TRBJ1-4, with TRBD1 matching 8 bases. With V trimmed by 11 bases and J by 0 bases, 11 bases remained unmatched. CDR1 is SEHNR and CDR2 is FQNEAQ in the germline V gene (reference sequence). The CDR3 length is 16 residues. The CDR3: CAEGQDPLSTNEKLFF. Here the CDR3 DNA reads TGTGCCGAGGGACAGGATCCACTTTCAACTAATGAAAAACTGTTTTTT.

The chain is built from TRBV7-9 and TRBJ2-4, with 7 nucleotides matching TRBD1. The V segment lost 7 bases and the J segment 3 bases; nucleotides outside the gene matches: 12. The CDR3 length is 16 residues. Germline V gene sequence: CDR1 SEHNR, CDR2 FQNEAQ (reference sequence). CDR3 sequence reads: CASTENRGLRKNIQYF. Here the CDR3 DNA reads TGTGCCAGCACCGAAAACAGGGGATTGCGCAAAAACATTCAGTACTTC.

The V and J genes are TRBV27 and TRBJ2-1, with a weak D call TRBD1 (5 bases). From germline, CDR1 is MNHEY and CDR2 SMNVEV (reference sequence). The V gene lost 6 bases and the J gene lost 2 bases, with 14 bases spanning the gap. The CDR3 has 15 amino acids. In DNA form, the CDR3 reads TGTGCCAGCAGCCATAGGACAAGGCCCTACAATGAGCAGTTCTTC. Protein: CASSHRTRPYNEQFF.

This clonotype was observed a handful of times. The V and J genes are TRBV18 and TRBJ2-7; D is undetermined. Germline values: CDR1 KGHSH, CDR2 LQKENI. Trimming took 3 bases from V and 0 from J, leaving 12 bases between them. CDR3 length: 15 amino acids. The CDR3 sequence: CASSPMTTSSYEQYF. In DNA, the CDR3 is TGTGCCAGCTCACCGATGACAACCTCCTCCTACGAGCAGTACTTC.

This clonotype has a handful of counts. The V and J genes are TRBV7-8 and TRBJ2-3; 8 bases line up with TRBD2. The germline V gene encodes CDR1 SGHVS and CDR2 FQNEAQ. V lost 2 bases and J lost 2; bases outside the gene matches: 6. There are 16 residues in the CDR3. The chain's CDR3 is CASSLHPGGDTDTQYF. The CDR3 DNA follows: TGTGCCAGCAGCTTACATCCGGGAGGGGACACAGATACGCAGTATTTT. Supplemented by reference TRBV7-8 and TRBJ2-3, the full variable domain reads GAGVSQSPRYKVAKRGQDVALRCDPISGHVSLFWYQQALGQGPEFLTYFQNEAQLDKSGLPSDRFFAERPEGSVSTLKIQRTQQEDSAVYLCASSLHPGGDTDTQYFGPGTRLTVL.

The chain has TRBV5-1 and TRBJ2-1, with 9 bases identical to TRBD2. V lost 0 bases, J lost 2 bases, and 12 bases stayed unmatched. From germline, CDR1 is SGHRS and CDR2 YFSETQ. The CDR3 is 19 amino acids. The chain's CDR3 is CASSLAPSGIKDTYNEQFF. DNA for the CDR3: TGCGCCAGCAGCTTGGCCCCTAGCGGGATTAAAGACACCTACAATGAGCAGTTCTTC.

This clonotype occurred a few times. As DNA, the CDR3 is TGTGCCAGCAGTTCTTGGTTGGGGGGCACTGAAGCTTTCTTT. As protein: CASSSWLGGTEAFF. The chain has TRBV12-3 or TRBV12-4 and TRBJ1-1; TRBD1 is a possible D gene (5 bases). The CDR3 contains 14 residues. V was trimmed by 4 bases and J by 4 bases, leaving 13 bases between them.

The V gene is TRBV6-5, the J gene TRBJ2-3; TRBD1 matches 8 bases. Germline CDR1 MNHEY, CDR2 SVGAGI. V lost 0 bases and J lost 4; bases outside the gene matches: 3. This CDR3 is built from 15 residues. Written as DNA, the CDR3 is TGTGCCAGCAGTTACTCGGGACAGGCATCAGATACGCAGTATTTT. Amino acids: CASSYSGQASDTQYF.

This clonotype was seen more than once but under ten times. The CDR3 sequence: CASSALAGVYNEQFF. As DNA, the CDR3 is TGTGCCAGCAGCGCCCTAGCGGGAGTCTACAATGAGCAGTTCTTC. The chain carries TRBV7-6 and TRBJ2-1; 10 bases match TRBD2. Germline CDR1 SGHVS, CDR2 FNYEAQ. The CDR3 has 15 amino acids. The trim removed 5 bases at V and 3 bases at J, leaving 4 bases unmatched.

The CDR3 coding sequence is TGTGCCAGCAGCTTACTCCCGCGAGATACGCAGTATTTT. Its protein product is CASSLLPRDTQYF. This sequence joins TRBV7-3 and TRBJ2-3; D remains unclear. This CDR3 is 13 amino acids long. Between the trimmed V and J ends, which lost 2 bases and 5 bases, there was a span of 8 bases. CDR1 and CDR2 from the germline V gene are SGHTA and FQGTGA.

The gene calls are TRBV27 and TRBJ1-1; TRBD1 is a possible D gene (5 bases). The CDR3 runs to 16 residues. CDR1 is MNHEY, CDR2 SMNVEV, per germline (reference sequence). The V gene lost 2 bases and the J gene lost 1 base, with 14 bases spanning the gap. CDR3 loop: CASSLSGAYRNTEAFF. As DNA, the CDR3 is TGTGCCAGCAGTTTAAGCGGGGCTTACAGGAACACTGAAGCTTTCTTT.

This chain joins TRBV5-1 and TRBJ1-2; D gene unclear. V gave up 0 bases and J gave up 9 bases, with 18 bases separating them. The CDR3 totals 15 residues. Germline assignment: CDR1 SGHRS and CDR2 YFSETQ. CDR3 region: CASSLAEGRERSYTF. The CDR3 DNA reads as TGCGCCAGCAGCTTGGCCGAGGGTCGGGAGAGAAGCTACACCTTC. Full variable domain (rest looked up from reference TRBV5-1 and TRBJ1-2): KAGVTQTPRYLIKTRGQQVTLSCSPISGHRSVSWYQQTPGQGLQFLFEYFSETQRNKGNFPGRFSGRQFSNSRSEMNVSTLELGDSALYLCASSLAEGRERSYTFGSGTRLTVV.

This clonotype was observed at least ten times. The chain is built from TRBV20-1 and TRBJ2-7, with TRBD1 as a possible D gene (6 bases). The V end was cut by 0 bases, the J end by 3 bases, with 15 bases between. Germline values: CDR1 DFQATT, CDR2 SNEGSKA (reference sequence). The CDR3 has 15 residues. The CDR3 sequence: CSARDDRRSVYEQYF. DNA for the CDR3: TGCAGTGCTAGAGATGACAGGCGTTCGGTCTACGAGCAGTACTTC.

The chain carries TRBV5-1 and TRBJ1-3, with D possibly TRBD1 on 6 matching bases. Germline values: CDR1 SGHRS, CDR2 YFSETQ. The CDR3 has 14 amino acids. V lost 4 bases and J 2 bases, leaving 10 bases between the germline ends. CDR3 coding DNA: TGCGCCAGCAGCCAGGGGAATGCTGGAAACACCATATATTTT. It is translated as CASSQGNAGNTIYF.

This clonotype has more than one count but fewer than ten. The chain couples TRBV3-1 to TRBJ2-1; TRBD2 might be the D (6 bases). This CDR3 comprises 12 residues. Looked up from germline, CDR1 is LGHDT and CDR2 is YNNKEL (reference sequence). Trimming removed 5 bases from V and 10 bases from J, with 12 bases in between. CDR3 sequence reads: CASSVRTTEQFF. The CDR3 DNA follows: TGTGCCAGCAGCGTACGGACTACCGAGCAGTTCTTC.

The chain is built from TRBV11-1 and TRBJ2-2; D might be TRBD1 (6 bases). This CDR3 is 19 amino acids long. Germline V gives CDR1 SGHAT, CDR2 FQDESV (reference sequence). Deletions cut 5 bases from V and 1 base from J, with 23 bases between. CDR3 sequence (DNA): TGTGCCAGCAGCCTTCCGCTTACAGGGCCAGGTTGGAACACCGGGGAGCTGTTTTTT. This gives the protein CASSLPLTGPGWNTGELFF.

Only a few counts were recorded for this clonotype. The chain joins TRBV6-5 to TRBJ2-5; 7 positions agree with TRBD1. Germline lookup yields CDR1 MNHEY and CDR2 SVGAGI. CDR3 length: 16 amino acids. V lost 0 bases and J lost 4; bases outside the gene matches: 8. CDR3 nucleotides: TGTGCCAGCAGTTACTCTTTACAGGGGCTGACAGAGACCCAGTACTTC. Protein sequence: CASSYSLQGLTETQYF.

In its sample, this clonotype was seen many times. The chain links TRBV12-3 or TRBV12-4 to TRBJ2-4, with a tentative D call TRBD1 (6 bases). The CDR3 loop spans 16 amino acids. The V end was cut by 3 bases, the J end by 0 bases, with 12 bases between. CDR3 residues: CASSFWTAIAKNIQYF. The CDR3 coding sequence is TGTGCCAGCAGTTTTTGGACAGCGATAGCCAAAAACATTCAGTACTTC.

The chain joins TRBV19 to TRBJ2-3; 7 bases map to TRBD1. The CDR3 length is 15 residues. Germline V gene lookup returns CDR1 LNHDA and CDR2 SQIVND (reference sequence). After removal of 7 bases from V and 2 bases from J, the junction contained 9 bases not matched to a gene. CDR3 nucleotides: TGTGCCAGTAAGCTCCGGGACAGCCACACAGATACGCAGTATTTT. Its protein product is CASKLRDSHTDTQYF.

This chain connects TRBV10-3 to TRBJ2-3; D remains unclear. V was pared by 0 bases and J by 6 bases, with 4 bases between. Germline V CDR1 and CDR2: ENHRY, SYGVKD. The CDR3 is made up of 12 amino acids. The CDR3 spells CAISESMDTQYF. The CDR3 DNA is TGTGCCATCAGTGAGTCGATGGATACGCAGTATTTT.

This rearrangement joins TRBV5-5 to TRBJ1-5, with unresolved D. The CDR3 contains 14 residues. The germline gives CDR1 SGHKS, CDR2 YYEKEE (reference sequence). V was cut by 0 bases and J by 7 bases, with 11 bases left in between. The CDR3 protein is CASSLAMSVQPQHF. The CDR3 DNA is TGTGCCAGCAGCTTGGCTATGAGTGTGCAGCCCCAGCATTTT. Variable domain in full (rest from reference TRBV5-5 and TRBJ1-5): DAGVTQSPTHLIKTRGQQVTLRCSPISGHKSVSWYQQVLGQGPQFIFQYYEKEERGRGNFPDRFSARQFPNYSSELNVNALLLGDSALYLCASSLAMSVQPQHFGDGTRLSIL.

This clonotype occurred many times. J is TRBJ2-5 and V is TRBV5-1; a weak D match, TRBD2 (6 bases). The V gene lost 4 bases and the J gene lost 2 bases, with 12 bases spanning the gap. Germline CDR1 and CDR2: SGHRS and YFSETQ. The CDR3 is 14 residues long. CDR3 in DNA: TGCGCCAGCAGCCCCCGGGACTTACAAGAGACCCAGTACTTC. The encoded protein is CASSPRDLQETQYF.

The chain uses TRBV5-1 and TRBJ2-1; D is perhaps TRBD1 (6 bases). Germline CDR1 reads SGHRS; CDR2 reads YFSETQ. V lost 3 bases and J lost 6, with 19 bases in between. The CDR3 extends over 16 amino acids. The CDR3 reads CASSSGVGAFGNEQFF. CDR3 in DNA: TGCGCCAGCAGCTCAGGGGTTGGGGCGTTTGGCAATGAGCAGTTCTTC.